Below are 29 T cell receptor beta chains sequenced from a single sample in a study of blood T cell repertoires in COVID-19. Measured with immunoSEQ multiplex PCR; TCRdb has only the in-frame clones, and not every one. The sample yields about 220,000 clones, around 80% seen once. The sample consisted of peripheral blood. The receptors originated from a man under 40 with active or convalescent COVID-19.

This sequence joins TRBV28 and TRBJ1-1, with D hard to call. With 7 bases removed from V and 0 bases from J, the gap between germline ends came to 12 bases. This CDR3 contains 14 residues. The germline gives CDR1 MDHEN, CDR2 SYDVKM. CDR3 DNA: TGTGCCAGCAAGAGCGTGGAAATGAACACTGAAGCTTTCTTT. It encodes CASKSVEMNTEAFF.

This clone was detected only a few times. The chain has TRBV5-6 and TRBJ1-5, with D perhaps TRBD1 (5 bases). V gave up 3 bases and J gave up 8 bases, with 21 bases separating them. The CDR3 extends over 16 amino acids. Germline lookup yields CDR1 SGHDT and CDR2 YYEEEE. CDR3 DNA: TGTGCCAGCAGCTGGCTGGCCGGGGGATGTAGGGAGCCCCAGCATTTT. This codes for CASSWLAGGCREPQHF.

DNA of the CDR3: TGTGCCAGCAGCAAAGGTCGAGACAGGGCCCTGGAAGAGCAGTACTTC. Translated: CASSKGRDRALEEQYF. The chain joins TRBV21-1 to TRBJ2-7; TRBD1, as called in the table, went unchecked against the DNA. TRBV21-1 has pseudogene status. The CDR3 totals 16 residues.

The chain carries TRBV7-2 and TRBJ2-5; the match to TRBD2 covers 9 bases. CDR3 length: 14 amino acids. Germline V gives CDR1 SGHTA, CDR2 FQGNSA. V lost 8 bases, J lost 5 bases, and 9 bases stayed unmatched. The CDR3 DNA is TGTGCCAGCTCCGGGCGGGGGGGCATTGAGACCCAGTACTTC. Amino acid sequence: CASSGRGGIETQYF.

J is TRBJ2-3 and V is TRBV5-6; D not certain. Germline V gene sequence: CDR1 SGHDT, CDR2 YYEEEE. Trimming left V 4 bases short and J 14 bases short, with 14 bases between. The CDR3 is 11 residues long. CDR3 region: CASSSTGSRYF. DNA for the CDR3: TGTGCCAGCAGCAGTACGGGTTCCCGGTATTTT.

V usage is TRBV6-6 and J usage is TRBJ2-2; perhaps TRBD1 as D (6 bases). Trimming took off 2 bases at V and 0 bases at J, with 7 bases between the two ends. The CDR3 has 15 residues. Germline loops: CDR1 MNHNY, CDR2 SVGAGI (reference sequence). The CDR3 DNA reads TGTGCCAGCAGTTACACAGGGCCGAACACCGGGGAGCTGTTTTTT. Translating gives CASSYTGPNTGELFF.

This clone was seen once. The V gene is TRBV25-1, the J gene TRBJ2-5; TRBD2 agrees at 10 bases. Germline CDR1 reads MGHDK; CDR2 reads SYGVNS. The V and J ends lost 5 bases and 4 bases, in that order; junction bases with no gene match: 13. The CDR3 sequence is 17 residues long. The CDR3 reads CASSPGLAPNGVETQYF. The CDR3 bases are TGTGCCAGCAGTCCGGGACTAGCGCCGAACGGCGTAGAGACCCAGTACTTC.

This rearrangement joins TRBV28 to TRBJ2-2; TRBD1 matches at 9 bases. V lost 4 bases, J lost 0 bases, and 9 bases stayed unmatched. Germline assignment: CDR1 MDHEN and CDR2 SYDVKM. This CDR3 comprises 18 residues. In DNA form, the CDR3 reads TGTGCCAGCAGTTGGCGGACAGGGGCCCTTCCGAACACCGGGGAGCTGTTTTTT. It is translated as CASSWRTGALPNTGELFF.

The count of this clone is one. This sequence joins TRBV28 and TRBJ2-3, with D unresolved. The CDR3 runs 13 residues. The germline V gene has CDR1 MDHEN and CDR2 SYDVKM. V lost 5 bases, J lost 13 bases, and 19 bases lay in between. The CDR3 coding sequence is TGTGCCAGCAGTCCGGCTGGCCCGGCGGTAGAGTATTTT. Amino acid sequence: CASSPAGPAVEYF.

V and J are TRBV28 and TRBJ2-5, with a weak D call TRBD2 (7 bases). The CDR3 runs to 13 residues. Germline V gene sequence: CDR1 MDHEN, CDR2 SYDVKM. V was cut by 2 bases and J by 6 bases, with 10 bases left in between. CDR3: CASSLGGAKTQYF. In DNA, the CDR3 is TGTGCCAGCAGTTTAGGGGGGGCGAAGACCCAGTACTTC.

This sequence joins TRBV7-9 and TRBJ2-3; 8 bases line up with TRBD1. The CDR3 is made up of 16 amino acids. V lost 5 bases and J lost 2; bases outside the gene matches: 9. Looked up from germline, CDR1 is SEHNR and CDR2 is FQNEAQ (reference sequence). The CDR3 DNA is TGTGCCAGCAGCACGACGGACAGGGACCCCACAGATACGCAGTATTTT. Protein sequence: CASSTTDRDPTDTQYF. The full variable domain, in which reference TRBV7-9 and TRBJ2-3 provide the parts outside the CDR3, is DTGVSQNPRHKITKRGQNVTFRCDPISEHNRLYWYRQTLGQGPEFLTYFQNEAQLEKSRLLSDRFSAERPKGSFSTLEIQRTEQGDSAMYLCASSTTDRDPTDTQYFGPGTRLTVL.

This chain links TRBV7-8 with TRBJ1-6; D perhaps matches TRBD1 (5 bases). Trimming removed 2 bases at V and 7 bases at J, with 9 bases between. The V gene's germline CDR1 is SGHVS and CDR2 FQNEAQ. There are 14 residues in the CDR3. The CDR3 loop reads CASSLYAGNSPLHF. The CDR3 nucleotides read TGTGCCAGCAGCTTATATGCAGGGAATTCACCCCTCCACTTT.

In its sample, this clone was seen a few times. The V and J genes are TRBV20-1 and TRBJ2-1; 8 bases are a match to TRBD2. Trimming removed 3 bases from V and 7 bases from J; junction bases left unmatched: 20. Germline CDR1 reads DFQATT; CDR2 reads SNEGSKA (reference sequence). The CDR3 runs 18 residues. CDR3 coding DNA: TGCAGTGCTAGTGAGTGGAGGAGGGCCGGCGGGAGGCTAAATGAGCAGTTCTTC. It specifies CSASEWRRAGGRLNEQFF.

This chain uses TRBV5-6 with TRBJ2-7; 9 nucleotides line up with TRBD2. V shed 2 bases and J 7 bases; nucleotides not matched to a gene: 7. The CDR3 is 14 amino acids. Germline V gene sequence: CDR1 SGHDT, CDR2 YYEEEE. In DNA form, the CDR3 reads TGTGCCAGCAGCTTTCGGCTAGCGGGGCTAGAGCAGTACTTC. Residues: CASSFRLAGLEQYF.

This clone was recorded once. The V and J genes are TRBV2 and TRBJ2-3; D possibly corresponds to TRBD2 (5 bases). The CDR3 loop spans 15 amino acids. Trimming took 4 bases from V and 5 from J, leaving 16 bases between them. Germline CDR1 is SNHLY and CDR2 is FYNNEI. The DNA for the CDR3 is TGTGCCAGCAGTGCATTAAGGCCTGGAGGAGATACGCAGTATTTT. It is translated as CASSALRPGGDTQYF.

This clone was observed a single time. The chain is built from TRBV7-2 and TRBJ2-1; TRBD2 matches at 9 bases. Germline loops: CDR1 SGHTA, CDR2 FQGNSA. This CDR3 is 15 amino acids long. The trim removed 2 bases at V and 6 bases at J, leaving 5 bases unmatched. CDR3 amino acids: CASSLRLAGFNEQFF. CDR3 bases: TGTGCCAGCAGCTTACGTCTAGCGGGGTTCAATGAGCAGTTCTTC.

This clone was detected only a few times. V usage is TRBV2 and J usage is TRBJ1-1; TRBD1 agrees at 8 bases. Germline CDR1 reads SNHLY; CDR2 reads FYNNEI. J lost 0 bases, V lost 4 bases, and 1 base had no gene match. The CDR3 runs 14 residues. The CDR3 region is CASSGDRMNTEAFF. The CDR3, as DNA: TGTGCCAGCAGTGGGGACAGGATGAACACTGAAGCTTTCTTT.

V gene TRBV7-2 combines with J gene TRBJ1-4, with unresolved D. Germline V CDR1 and CDR2: SGHTA, FQGNSA. This CDR3 contains 14 residues. The V gene lost 1 base and the J gene lost 8 bases, with 11 bases spanning the gap. CDR3 in DNA: TGTGCCAGCAGCTTAGGCCCAGTGGAGGAAAAACTGTTTTTT. Translated, it gives CASSLGPVEEKLFF.

The CDR3 loop reads CSARWGRELFF. The DNA of the CDR3 is TGCAGTGCTAGATGGGGCAGGGAGCTGTTTTTT. This chain joins TRBV20-1 and TRBJ2-2; a weak D match, TRBD1 (5 bases). The CDR3 sequence is 11 residues long. V was trimmed by 2 bases and J by 9 bases, leaving 7 bases between them. Germline lookup yields CDR1 DFQATT and CDR2 SNEGSKA (reference sequence).

There are a few counts of this clone. The chain carries TRBV19 and TRBJ1-6; D gene ambiguous. CDR1 is LNHDA, CDR2 SQIVND, per germline (reference sequence). The CDR3 is 15 residues long. V was pared by 5 bases and J by 10 bases, with 18 bases between. This CDR3 is CASSGRGAAESPLHF. The CDR3 bases are TGTGCCAGTAGTGGACGGGGAGCGGCCGAATCACCCCTCCACTTT.

V gene TRBV7-9 combines with J gene TRBJ1-5; a weak D match, TRBD1 (6 bases). The CDR3 has 14 amino acids. Trimming took 5 bases from V and 1 from J, leaving 9 bases between them. The V gene's germline CDR1 is SEHNR and CDR2 FQNEAQ (reference sequence). DNA for the CDR3: TGTGCCAGCAGCATAAGGGGGAGCAATCAGCCCCAGCATTTT. Translation gives CASSIRGSNQPQHF.

The J gene is TRBJ2-1, the V gene TRBV24-1, with 9 positions matching TRBD1. J was trimmed by 8 bases and V by 7 bases; bases with no gene match: 5. Looked up from germline, CDR1 is KGHDR and CDR2 is SFDVKD. The CDR3 is made up of 13 amino acids. The CDR3 DNA reads TGTGCCACCAGGGACAGGGGCGACGATGAGCAGTTCTTC. This sequence encodes CATRDRGDDEQFF.

The chain combines TRBV24-1 with TRBJ1-3, with D perhaps matching TRBD1 (6 bases). Trimming left V 9 bases short and J 0 bases short, with 17 bases between. Germline V gives CDR1 KGHDR, CDR2 SFDVKD. The CDR3 runs 16 residues. Here the CDR3 DNA reads TGTGCCACCGGTAAAATCAGGGGACACTCTGGAAACACCATATATTTT. As protein: CATGKIRGHSGNTIYF.

The chain is built from TRBV2 and TRBJ2-5; TRBD1 aligns across 7 bases. Trimming at V came to 6 bases and at J to 4 bases, leaving 8 bases not matched to a gene. The CDR3 extends over 14 amino acids. The germline V gene has CDR1 SNHLY and CDR2 FYNNEI. CDR3 in amino acids: CASRGTVLAETQYF. Here the CDR3 DNA reads TGTGCCAGCAGGGGGACAGTCCTGGCAGAGACCCAGTACTTC.

This chain connects TRBV19 to TRBJ2-1; D not certain. Between the trimmed V and J ends, which lost 3 bases and 10 bases, there was a span of 13 bases. Germline CDR1 reads LNHDA; CDR2 reads SQIVND (reference sequence). The CDR3 is 13 residues long. The DNA of the CDR3 is TGTGCCAGTAGTATGGCCCTAGACCAGGAGCAGTTCTTC. Translated, it gives CASSMALDQEQFF. Full variable domain (outside the CDR3, taken from reference TRBV19 and TRBJ2-1): DGGITQSPKYLFRKEGQNVTLSCEQNLNHDAMYWYRQDPGQGLRLIYYSQIVNDFQKGDIAEGYSVSREKKESFPLTVTSAQKNPTAFYLCASSMALDQEQFFGPGTRLTVL.

J is TRBJ2-7 and V is TRBV30; perhaps TRBD1 as D (6 bases). This CDR3 comprises 13 residues. V lost 2 bases and J lost 5, with 13 bases in between. The germline V gene has CDR1 GTSNPN and CDR2 SVGIG (reference sequence). For the CDR3, the DNA is TGTGCCTGGAGTTTCCGAACAGGGAACGAGCAGTACTTC. Amino acid sequence: CAWSFRTGNEQYF.

The J gene is TRBJ1-2, the V gene TRBV27; TRBD1 is a possible D gene (5 bases). Germline CDR1 MNHEY, CDR2 SMNVEV (reference sequence). With 6 bases removed from V and 0 bases from J, the gap between germline ends came to 23 bases. The CDR3 is 18 amino acids. The CDR3 nucleotides read TGTGCCAGCAGCCACAGACCCTCTGGAGGGGTTTCTAACTATGGCTACACCTTC. Protein product: CASSHRPSGGVSNYGYTF.

This chain connects TRBV7-9 to TRBJ2-3, with 9 bases lining up with TRBD2. The germline V gene has CDR1 SEHNR and CDR2 FQNEAQ (reference sequence). This CDR3 comprises 15 residues. After removal of 4 bases from V and 4 bases from J, the junction contained 6 bases not matched to a gene. DNA of the CDR3: TGTGCCAGCAGCTCCCAGCGGGGGGCGGCAGATACGCAGTATTTT. It codes for CASSSQRGAADTQYF. The full variable domain, with the rest looked up from reference TRBV7-9 and TRBJ2-3, is DTGVSQNPRHKITKRGQNVTFRCDPISEHNRLYWYRQTLGQGPEFLTYFQNEAQLEKSRLLSDRFSAERPKGSFSTLEIQRTEQGDSAMYLCASSSQRGAADTQYFGPGTRLTVL.

CDR3 amino acids: CSVERSGRMDEQFF. Here the CDR3 DNA reads TGCAGCGTTGAACGTAGCGGGAGGATGGATGAGCAGTTCTTC. V and J are TRBV29-1 and TRBJ2-1; 10 bases map to TRBD2. The V and J ends lost 2 bases and 8 bases, in that order; junction bases with no gene match: 6. Germline V CDR1 and CDR2: SQVTM, ANQGSEA. This CDR3 has 14 amino acids.